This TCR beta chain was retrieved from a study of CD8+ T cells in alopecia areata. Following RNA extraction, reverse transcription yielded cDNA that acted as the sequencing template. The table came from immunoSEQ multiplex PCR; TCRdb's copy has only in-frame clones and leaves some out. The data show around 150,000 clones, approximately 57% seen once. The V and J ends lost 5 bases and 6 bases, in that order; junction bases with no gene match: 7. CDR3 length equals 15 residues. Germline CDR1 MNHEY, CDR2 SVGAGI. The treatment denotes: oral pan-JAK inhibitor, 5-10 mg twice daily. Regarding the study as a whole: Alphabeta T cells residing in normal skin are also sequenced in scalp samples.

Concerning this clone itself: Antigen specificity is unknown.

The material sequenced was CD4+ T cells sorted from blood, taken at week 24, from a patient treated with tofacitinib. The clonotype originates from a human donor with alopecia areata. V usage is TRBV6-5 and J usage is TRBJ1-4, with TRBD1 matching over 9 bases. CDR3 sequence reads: CASSATWTGDEKLFF. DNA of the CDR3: TGTGCCAGCAGTGCAACATGGACAGGGGATGAAAAACTGTTTTTT.